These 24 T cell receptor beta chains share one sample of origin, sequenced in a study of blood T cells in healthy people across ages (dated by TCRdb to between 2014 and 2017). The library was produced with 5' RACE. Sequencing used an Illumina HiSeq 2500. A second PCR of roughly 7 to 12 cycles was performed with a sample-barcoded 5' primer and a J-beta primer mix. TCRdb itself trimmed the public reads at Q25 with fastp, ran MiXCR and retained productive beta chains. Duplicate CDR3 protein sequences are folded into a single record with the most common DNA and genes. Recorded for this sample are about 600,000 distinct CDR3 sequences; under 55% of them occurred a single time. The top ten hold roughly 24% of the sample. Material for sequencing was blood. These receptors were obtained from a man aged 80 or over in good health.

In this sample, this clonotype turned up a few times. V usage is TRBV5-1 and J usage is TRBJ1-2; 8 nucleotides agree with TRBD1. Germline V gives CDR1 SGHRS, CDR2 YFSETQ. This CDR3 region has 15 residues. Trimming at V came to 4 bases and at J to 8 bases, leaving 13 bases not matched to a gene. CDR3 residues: CASSQTTGDYKGYTF. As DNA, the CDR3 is TGCGCCAGCAGCCAGACGACAGGGGATTATAAAGGCTACACCTTC.

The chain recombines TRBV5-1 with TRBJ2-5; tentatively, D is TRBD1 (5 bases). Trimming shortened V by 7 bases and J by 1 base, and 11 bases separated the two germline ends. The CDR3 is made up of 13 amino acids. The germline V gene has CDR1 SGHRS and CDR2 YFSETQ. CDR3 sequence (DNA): TGCGCCAGCTGCAGACAGCTCCAAGAGACCCAGTACTTC. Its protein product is CASCRQLQETQYF.

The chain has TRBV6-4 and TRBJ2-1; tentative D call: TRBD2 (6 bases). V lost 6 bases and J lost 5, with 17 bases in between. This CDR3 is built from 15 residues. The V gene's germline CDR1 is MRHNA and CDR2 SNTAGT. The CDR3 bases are TGTGCCAGCAGAGAGCTAGCGTTACCCAACAATGAGCAGTTCTTC. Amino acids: CASRELALPNNEQFF.

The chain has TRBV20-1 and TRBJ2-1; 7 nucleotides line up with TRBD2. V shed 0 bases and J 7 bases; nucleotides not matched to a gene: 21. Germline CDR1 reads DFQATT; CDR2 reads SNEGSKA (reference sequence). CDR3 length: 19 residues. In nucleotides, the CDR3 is TGCAGTGCTAGAGATCAACCCTCCCGTGGCGGGAGAACGAGGAATGAGCAGTTCTTC. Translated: CSARDQPSRGGRTRNEQFF.

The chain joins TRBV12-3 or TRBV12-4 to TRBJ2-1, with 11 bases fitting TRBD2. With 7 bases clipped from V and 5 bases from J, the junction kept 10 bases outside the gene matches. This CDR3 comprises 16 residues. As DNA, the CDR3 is TGTGCCAGCAAGACCGGGGCGGGACTAGCGGACAATGAGCAGTTCTTC. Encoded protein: CASKTGAGLADNEQFF.

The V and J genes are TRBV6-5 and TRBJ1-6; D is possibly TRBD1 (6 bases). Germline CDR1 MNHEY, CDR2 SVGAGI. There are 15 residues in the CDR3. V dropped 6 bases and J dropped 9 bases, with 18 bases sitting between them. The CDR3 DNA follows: TGTGCCAGCAGCGTCTCTACAGGGCTTGGTTCACCCCTCCACTTT. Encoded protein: CASSVSTGLGSPLHF.

This chain's CDR3 is CSARVNQETQYF. The CDR3 nucleotides are TGCAGTGCTAGAGTCAACCAAGAGACCCAGTACTTC. V is TRBV20-1 and J is TRBJ2-5; D is undetermined. V was cut by 1 base and J by 0 bases, with 3 bases left in between. From germline, CDR1 is DFQATT and CDR2 SNEGSKA (reference sequence). This CDR3 has 12 amino acids.

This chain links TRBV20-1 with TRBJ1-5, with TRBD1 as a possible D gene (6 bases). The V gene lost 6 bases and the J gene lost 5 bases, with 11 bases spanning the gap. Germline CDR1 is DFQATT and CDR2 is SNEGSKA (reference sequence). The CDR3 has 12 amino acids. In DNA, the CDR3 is TGCAGTGCCAAGGACAGCGATCAGCCCCAGCATTTT. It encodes CSAKDSDQPQHF.

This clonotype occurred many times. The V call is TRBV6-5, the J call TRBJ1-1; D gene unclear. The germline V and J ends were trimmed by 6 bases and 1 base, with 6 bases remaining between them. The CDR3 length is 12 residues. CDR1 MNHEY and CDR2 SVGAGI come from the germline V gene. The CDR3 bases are TGTGCCAGCAGCCACAGGAACACTGAAGCTTTCTTT. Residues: CASSHRNTEAFF.

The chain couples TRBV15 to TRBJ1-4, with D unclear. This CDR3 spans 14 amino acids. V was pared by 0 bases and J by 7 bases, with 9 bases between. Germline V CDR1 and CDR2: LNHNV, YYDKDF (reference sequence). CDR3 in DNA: TGTGCCACCAGCAGAGAGGGAGGAGGTGAAAAACTGTTTTTT. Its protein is CATSREGGGEKLFF.

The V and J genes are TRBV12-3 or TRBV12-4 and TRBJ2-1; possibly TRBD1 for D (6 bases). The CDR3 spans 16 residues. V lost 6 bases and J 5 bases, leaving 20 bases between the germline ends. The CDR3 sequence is CASRRAFGGPHNEQFF. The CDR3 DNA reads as TGTGCCAGCAGGCGGGCCTTTGGGGGCCCCCACAATGAGCAGTTCTTC.

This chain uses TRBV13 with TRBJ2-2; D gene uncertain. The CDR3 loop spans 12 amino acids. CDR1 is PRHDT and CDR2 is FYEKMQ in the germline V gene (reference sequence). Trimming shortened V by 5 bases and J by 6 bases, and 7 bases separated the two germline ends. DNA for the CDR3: TGTGCCAGCAGCCCGAGTGCCGGGGAGCTGTTTTTT. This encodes CASSPSAGELFF.

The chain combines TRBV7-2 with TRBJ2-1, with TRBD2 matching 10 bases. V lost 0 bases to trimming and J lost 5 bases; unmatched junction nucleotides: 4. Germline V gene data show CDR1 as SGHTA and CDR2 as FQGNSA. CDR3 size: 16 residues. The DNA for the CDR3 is TGTGCCAGCAGCTTAGCGGGGACTAGCGCGAACAATGAGCAGTTCTTC. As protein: CASSLAGTSANNEQFF.

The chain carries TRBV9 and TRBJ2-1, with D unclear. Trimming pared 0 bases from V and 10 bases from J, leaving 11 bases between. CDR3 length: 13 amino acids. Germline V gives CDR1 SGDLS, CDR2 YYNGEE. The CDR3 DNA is TGTGCCAGCAGCGTAGACGCTCCAATCGAGCAGTTCTTC. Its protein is CASSVDAPIEQFF.

As DNA, the CDR3 is TGCAGTGCCACAAGGCCCGCAGGGGCCCACAACGAGCAGTACTTC. Amino acids: CSATRPAGAHNEQYF. J is TRBJ2-7 and V is TRBV20-1, with a weak D call TRBD1 (6 bases). The CDR3 spans 15 residues. Germline V gene data show CDR1 as DFQATT and CDR2 as SNEGSKA (reference sequence). V was cut by 6 bases and J by 5 bases, with 23 bases left in between.

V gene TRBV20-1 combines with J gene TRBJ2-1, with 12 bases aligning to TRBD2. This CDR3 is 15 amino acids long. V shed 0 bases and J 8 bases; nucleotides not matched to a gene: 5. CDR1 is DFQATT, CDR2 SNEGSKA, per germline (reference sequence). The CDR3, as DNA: TGCAGTGCTAGAGATCTCCTAGCGGGGGGGGATGAGCAGTTCTTC. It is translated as CSARDLLAGGDEQFF.

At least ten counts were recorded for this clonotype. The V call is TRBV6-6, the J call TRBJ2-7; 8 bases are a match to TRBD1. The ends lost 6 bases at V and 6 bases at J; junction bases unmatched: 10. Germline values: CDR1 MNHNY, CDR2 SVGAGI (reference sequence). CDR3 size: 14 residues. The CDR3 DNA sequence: TGTGCCAGCAGCAAGACAGGGGCAGATGGCGAGCAGTACTTC. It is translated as CASSKTGADGEQYF.

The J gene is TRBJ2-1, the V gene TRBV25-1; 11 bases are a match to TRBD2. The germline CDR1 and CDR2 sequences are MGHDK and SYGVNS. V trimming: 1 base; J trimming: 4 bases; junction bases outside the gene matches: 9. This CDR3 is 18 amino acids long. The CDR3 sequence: CASSEFGSGGAKYNEQFF. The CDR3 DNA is TGTGCCAGCAGTGAATTTGGTAGCGGGGGGGCAAAGTACAATGAGCAGTTCTTC.

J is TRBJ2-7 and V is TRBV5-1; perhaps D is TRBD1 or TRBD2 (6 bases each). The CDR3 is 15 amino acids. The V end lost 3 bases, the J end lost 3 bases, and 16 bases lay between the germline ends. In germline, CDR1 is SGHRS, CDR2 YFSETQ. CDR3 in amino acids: CASSYTGAGNYEQYF. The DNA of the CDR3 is TGCGCCAGCAGCTATACGGGGGCAGGGAACTACGAGCAGTACTTC. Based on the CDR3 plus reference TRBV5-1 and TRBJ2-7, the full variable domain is KAGVTQTPRYLIKTRGQQVTLSCSPISGHRSVSWYQQTPGQGLQFLFEYFSETQRNKGNFPGRFSGRQFSNSRSEMNVSTLELGDSALYLCASSYTGAGNYEQYFGPGTRLTVT.

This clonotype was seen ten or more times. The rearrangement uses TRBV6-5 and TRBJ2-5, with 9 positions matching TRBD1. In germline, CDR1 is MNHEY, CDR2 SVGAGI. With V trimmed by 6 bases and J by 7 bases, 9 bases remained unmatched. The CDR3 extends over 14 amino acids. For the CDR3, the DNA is TGTGCCAGCAGAGGACAGGGGCGTTCTGGGACCCAGTACTTC. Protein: CASRGQGRSGTQYF.

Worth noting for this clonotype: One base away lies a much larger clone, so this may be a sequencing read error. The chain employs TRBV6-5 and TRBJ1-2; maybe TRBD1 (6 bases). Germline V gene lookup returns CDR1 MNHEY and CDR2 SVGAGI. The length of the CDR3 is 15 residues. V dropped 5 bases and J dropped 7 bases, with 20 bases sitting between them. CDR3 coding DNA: TGTGCCAGCAGTCCCGTCCGGACCGGGGGCTGTGGCTACACCTTC. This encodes CASSPVRTGGCGYTF.

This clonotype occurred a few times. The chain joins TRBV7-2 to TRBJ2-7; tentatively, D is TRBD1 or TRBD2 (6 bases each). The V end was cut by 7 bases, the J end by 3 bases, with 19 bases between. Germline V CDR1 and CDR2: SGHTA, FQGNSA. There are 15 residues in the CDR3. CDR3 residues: CASTSPGGGYYEQYF. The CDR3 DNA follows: TGTGCCAGCACCTCCCCCGGGGGCGGGTACTACGAGCAGTACTTC.

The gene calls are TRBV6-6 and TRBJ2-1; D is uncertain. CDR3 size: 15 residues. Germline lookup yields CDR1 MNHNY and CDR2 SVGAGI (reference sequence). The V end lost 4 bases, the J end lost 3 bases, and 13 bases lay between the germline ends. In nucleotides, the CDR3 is TGTGCCAGCAGTTCAAACAGTGGAATCTACAATGAGCAGTTCTTC. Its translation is CASSSNSGIYNEQFF.

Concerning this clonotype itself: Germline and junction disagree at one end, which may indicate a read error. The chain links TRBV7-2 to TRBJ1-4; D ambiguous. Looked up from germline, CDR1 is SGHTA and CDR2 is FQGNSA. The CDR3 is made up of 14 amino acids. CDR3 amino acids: CACSIWGSNEKLFF. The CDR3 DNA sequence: TGTGCCTGCAGCATTTGGGGTTCTAATGAAAAACTGTTTTTT.